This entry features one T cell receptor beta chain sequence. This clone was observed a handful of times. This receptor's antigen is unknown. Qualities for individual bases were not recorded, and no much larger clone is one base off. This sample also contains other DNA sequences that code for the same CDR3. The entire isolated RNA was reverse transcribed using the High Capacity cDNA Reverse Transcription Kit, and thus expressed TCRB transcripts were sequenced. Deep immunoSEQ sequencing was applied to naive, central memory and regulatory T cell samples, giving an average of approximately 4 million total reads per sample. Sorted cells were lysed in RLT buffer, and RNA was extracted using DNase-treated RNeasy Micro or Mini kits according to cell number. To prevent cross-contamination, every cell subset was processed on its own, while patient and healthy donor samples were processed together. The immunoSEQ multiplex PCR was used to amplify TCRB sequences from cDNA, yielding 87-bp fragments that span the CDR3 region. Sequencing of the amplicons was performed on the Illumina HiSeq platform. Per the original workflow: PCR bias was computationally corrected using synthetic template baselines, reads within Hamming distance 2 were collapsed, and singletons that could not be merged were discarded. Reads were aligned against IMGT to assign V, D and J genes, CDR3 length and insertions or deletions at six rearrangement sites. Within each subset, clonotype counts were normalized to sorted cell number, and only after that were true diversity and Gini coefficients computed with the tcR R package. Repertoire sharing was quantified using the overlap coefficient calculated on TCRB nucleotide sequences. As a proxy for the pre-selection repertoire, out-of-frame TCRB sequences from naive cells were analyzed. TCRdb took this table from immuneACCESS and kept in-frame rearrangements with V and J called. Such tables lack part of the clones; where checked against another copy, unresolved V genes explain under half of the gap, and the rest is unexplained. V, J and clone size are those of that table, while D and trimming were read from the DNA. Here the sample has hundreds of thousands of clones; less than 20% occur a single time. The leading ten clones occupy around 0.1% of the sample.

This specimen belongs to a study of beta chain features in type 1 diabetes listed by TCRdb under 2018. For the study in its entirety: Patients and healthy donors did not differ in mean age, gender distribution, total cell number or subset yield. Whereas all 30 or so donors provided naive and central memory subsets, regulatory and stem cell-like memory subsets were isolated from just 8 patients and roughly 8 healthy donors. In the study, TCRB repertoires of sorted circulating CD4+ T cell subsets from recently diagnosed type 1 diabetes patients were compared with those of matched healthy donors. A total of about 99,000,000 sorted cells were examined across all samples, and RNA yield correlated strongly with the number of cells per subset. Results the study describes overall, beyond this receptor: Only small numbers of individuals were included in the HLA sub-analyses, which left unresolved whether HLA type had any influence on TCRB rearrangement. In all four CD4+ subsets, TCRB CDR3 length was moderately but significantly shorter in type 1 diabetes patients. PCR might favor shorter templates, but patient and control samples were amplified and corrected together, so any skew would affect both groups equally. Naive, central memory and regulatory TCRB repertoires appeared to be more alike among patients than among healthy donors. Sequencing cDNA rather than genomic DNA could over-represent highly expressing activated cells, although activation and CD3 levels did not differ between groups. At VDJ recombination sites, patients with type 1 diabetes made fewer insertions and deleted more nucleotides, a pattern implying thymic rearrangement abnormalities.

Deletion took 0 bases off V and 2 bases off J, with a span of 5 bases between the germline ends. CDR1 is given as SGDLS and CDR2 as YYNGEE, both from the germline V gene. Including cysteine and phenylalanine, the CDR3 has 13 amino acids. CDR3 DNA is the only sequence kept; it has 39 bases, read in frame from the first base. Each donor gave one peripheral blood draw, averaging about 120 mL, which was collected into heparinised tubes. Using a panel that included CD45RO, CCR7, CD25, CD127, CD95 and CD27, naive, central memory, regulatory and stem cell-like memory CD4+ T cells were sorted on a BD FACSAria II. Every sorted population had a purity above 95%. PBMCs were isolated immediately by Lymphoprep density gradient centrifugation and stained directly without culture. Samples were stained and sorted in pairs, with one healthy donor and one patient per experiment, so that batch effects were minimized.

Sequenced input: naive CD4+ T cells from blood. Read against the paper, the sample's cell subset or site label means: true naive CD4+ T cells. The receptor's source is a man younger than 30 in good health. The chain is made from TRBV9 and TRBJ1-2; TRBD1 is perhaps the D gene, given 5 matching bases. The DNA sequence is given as TGTGCCAGCAGCGTAGAGGGGAACTATGGCTACACCTTC. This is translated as CASSVEGNYGYTF. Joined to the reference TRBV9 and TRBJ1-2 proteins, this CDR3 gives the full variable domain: DSGVTQTPKHLITATGQRVTLRCSPRSGDLSVYWYQQSLDQGLQFLIQYYNGEERAKGNILERFSAQQFPDLHSELNLSSLELGDSALYFCASSVEGNYGYTFGSGTRLTVV.